These T cell receptor beta chains were read from a single sample in a study of patients and donors after allogeneic stem cell transplantation. MiXCR, run by TCRdb on the RT-PCR reads, gives a single entry per CDR3 protein. The sample includes approximately 38,000 distinct CDR3 sequences, about 31% seen only once; the top ten take about two thirds. The sequencing sample was made of blood, either unsorted or a sorted T cell fraction (not recorded which). These receptors were taken from a human donor who was either an allogeneic HSCT recipient or a stem cell or donor lymphocyte infusion donor (not recorded which). It is not recorded whose cells these are; they may come from a transplant donor. Both conserved end residues are part of each CDR3. Each record gives: D gene, J gene, clone size, V gene, CDR3 DNA, CDR3 protein. The D gene is left open where the match is weak. Only some rows state a clone size, as once, few, many or a class for expanded clones.

NA,TRBJ2-7,NA,TRBV5-1,TGCGCCAGCAGCCTCAGACTGGGCTCCTACGAGCAGTACTTC,CASSLRLGSYEQYF
NA,TRBJ2-3,NA,TRBV12-3/TRBV12-4,TGTGCCAGCAGTCTGGGCCGCACAGATACGCAGTATTTT,CASSLGRTDTQYF
NA,TRBJ1-1,NA,TRBV12-3/TRBV12-4,TGTGCCAGCAGTTTAGGCAGCATGAACACTGAAGCTTTCTTT,CASSLGSMNTEAFF
TRBD2,TRBJ2-3,NA,TRBV7-2,TGTGCCAGCAGCCCCGGACTAGCAGTAGATACGCAGTATTTT,CASSPGLAVDTQYF
TRBD1,TRBJ1-2,many,TRBV7-8,TGTGCCAGCAGCCACCCTAGACAGGGAAACTATGGCTACACCTTC,CASSHPRQGNYGYTF
NA,TRBJ1-2,few,TRBV2,TGTGCCAGCAGTGAAGGGACGGACAACTATGGCTACACCTTC,CASSEGTDNYGYTF
NA,TRBJ1-6,few,TRBV7-2,TGTGCCAGCAGCTTAGACCCCGCGGGTACAGGCTCACCCCTCCACTTT,CASSLDPAGTGSPLHF
TRBD2,TRBJ2-7,few,TRBV10-3,TGTGCCATCCGGGGACTAGCGGGAGAATCGAAGGAGCAGTACTTC,CAIRGLAGESKEQYF
NA,TRBJ2-2,NA,TRBV5-1,TGCGCCAGCAGCCCGACTAAGACCGGGGAGCTGTTTTTT,CASSPTKTGELFF
TRBD1,TRBJ1-1,NA,TRBV10-2,TGCGCCAGCAGTGAGTCCTCGACAGGGGCCAAAGCTTTCTTT,CASSESSTGAKAFF
NA,TRBJ1-2,few,TRBV12-3/TRBV12-4,TGTGCCAGCAGAGGGCCACCGGGAAGTGGCTACACCTTC,CASRGPPGSGYTF
TRBD2,TRBJ2-3,NA,TRBV7-2,TGTGCCAGCAGCTTCCGGGACTACCGCACAGATACGCAGTATTTT,CASSFRDYRTDTQYF
TRBD2,TRBJ2-7,NA,TRBV15,TGTGCCACCAGCACCTACCTAGCGGGAGGGCCCCACGAGCAGTACTTC,CATSTYLAGGPHEQYF
TRBD1,TRBJ1-1,NA,TRBV10-3,TGTGCCATCAGGGGGACAGGACCGAACACTGAAGCTTTCTTT,CAIRGTGPNTEAFF
NA,TRBJ2-1,NA,TRBV7-2,TGTGCCAGCAGGCTAAGTGGTAACTCCTACAATGAGCAGTTCTTC,CASRLSGNSYNEQFF
NA,TRBJ1-1,NA,TRBV7-2,TGTGCCAGCAGCTTATGGGGGGACACTGAAGCTTTCTTT,CASSLWGDTEAFF
NA,TRBJ1-1,NA,TRBV12-3/TRBV12-4,TGTGCCAGCAACGCCAGGGATTCGAACACTGAAGCTTTCTTT,CASNARDSNTEAFF
TRBD2,TRBJ2-1,NA,TRBV20-1,TGCAGTGCTAGGACTAGCGGGAGTTTCAATGAGCAGTTCTTC,CSARTSGSFNEQFF
TRBD2,TRBJ2-1,NA,TRBV7-2,TGTGCCAGCAGCACCGGGACTAGCTTCTACAATGAGCAGTTCTTC,CASSTGTSFYNEQFF
NA,TRBJ2-7,few,TRBV5-1,TGCGCCAGCAGCTTTTGGGGTAGAAACTACGAGCAGTACTTC,CASSFWGRNYEQYF
NA,TRBJ1-5,few,TRBV4-3,TGCGCCAGCAGCCAAGATCTGGAGGGGCATCAGCCCCAGCATTTT,CASSQDLEGHQPQHF
TRBD2,TRBJ2-1,NA,TRBV11-2,TGTGCCAGCAGCTCGACTAGCGGGAGGGCATACAATGAGCAGTTCTTC,CASSSTSGRAYNEQFF
NA,TRBJ1-5,NA,TRBV4-1,TGCGCCAGCAGCCAAGAAGGGTATAGCAATCAGCCCCAGCATTTT,CASSQEGYSNQPQHF
TRBD2,TRBJ2-1,NA,TRBV7-2,TGTGCCAGCAGCCAAAGGACTAGCGGGTACAATGAGCAGTTCTTC,CASSQRTSGYNEQFF
NA,TRBJ1-1,NA,TRBV6-2/TRBV6-3,TGTGCCAGCAGTTACCAGGGCCCGAGGACTGAAGCTTTCTTT,CASSYQGPRTEAFF
NA,TRBJ1-2,NA,TRBV27,TGTGCCAGCAGTTTATCCGGACAACCCTATGGCTACACCTTC,CASSLSGQPYGYTF
NA,TRBJ2-2,NA,TRBV11-1,TGTGCCAGCAGCTTTCGGACCGGGGAGCTGTTTTTT,CASSFRTGELFF
NA,TRBJ1-4,few,TRBV15,TGTGCCACCAGCAGGGGGGGACTTTTTAATGAAAAACTGTTTTTT,CATSRGGLFNEKLFF
NA,TRBJ2-1,NA,TRBV4-3,TGCGCCAGCAGCCAAGATGGGACTTCGGGAACCTACAATGAGCAGTTCTTC,CASSQDGTSGTYNEQFF
NA,TRBJ2-3,few,TRBV3-1,TGTGCCAGCAGCCAAGGTCACCGCACAGATACGCAGTATTTT,CASSQGHRTDTQYF
TRBD1,TRBJ1-1,NA,TRBV7-8,TGTGCCAGCAGCTTACAGACAGGGGCGAACACTGAAGCTTTCTTT,CASSLQTGANTEAFF
NA,TRBJ1-4,many,TRBV18,TGTGCCAGCTCATTGGGCAACCTTAATGAAAAACTGTTTTTT,CASSLGNLNEKLFF
TRBD1,TRBJ2-2,few,TRBV12-3/TRBV12-4,TGTGCCAGCGACAGGGGCCTCTGGGGCGGGGAGCTGTTTTTT,CASDRGLWGGELFF
NA,TRBJ1-5,NA,TRBV28,TGTGCCAGCAGTTGGGGGGGGAATCAGCCCCAGCATTTT,CASSWGGNQPQHF
NA,TRBJ2-3,NA,TRBV13,TGTGCCAGCAGTTTCGCGCGGGTAGGAGATACGCAGTATTTT,CASSFARVGDTQYF
NA,TRBJ1-2,many,TRBV20-1,TGCAGTGCTAGAGATCGGGAAGGGGGGGGAACGTCCCTATACACCTTC,CSARDREGGGTSLYTF
NA,TRBJ2-2,NA,TRBV5-1,TGCGCCAGCAGCTTGAGGGGGACAAACCTGAACACCGGGGAGCTGTTTTTT,CASSLRGTNLNTGELFF
TRBD1,TRBJ1-2,NA,TRBV25-1,TGTGCCAGCAGTCTTACCCGCGGGACAGGGGGCTGGGACTATGGCTACACCTTC,CASSLTRGTGGWDYGYTF